This paragraph reports one TCR beta chain. Antigen: not known. Measured with immunoSEQ multiplex PCR; TCRdb has only the in-frame clones, and not every one. Here the sample spans roughly 150,000 clones, 80% to 85% being singletons. Trimming took 3 bases from V and 1 from J, leaving 16 bases between them. Looked up from germline, CDR1 is ENHRY and CDR2 is SYGVKD. The CDR3 has 16 amino acids. This specimen comes from a study of cytomegalovirus exposure and HLA in healthy donors. General study points: A few CMV-associated chains were confirmed in vitro to be specific for CMV antigens. Per published reports, the classifier diagnosed cytomegalovirus status with high specificity and sensitivity.

The TCR comes from a young man in good health and CMV-seropositive. The gene calls are TRBV10-3 and TRBJ2-7; weak D call: TRBD2 (6 bases). Sequencing used PBMCs. The CDR3 coding sequence is TGTGCCATCAGTGACCCCCTCGGGGGTCCTTCCTACGAGCAGTACTTC. Its protein is CAISDPLGGPSYEQYF.